Sequencing of this T cell receptor (beta chain) was carried out in a study of CD8 T cells in ankylosing spondylitis. Study-wide findings and caveats: Relatively rare in peripheral blood, disease-linked clones were also CD8+. It was reported that disease-linked clones were significantly enriched in matched ankylosing spondylitis synovial fluid. Several of the motif variants were reported before in synovial fluid and blood from reactive arthritis. What seemed typical of ankylosing spondylitis blood was a TCR beta motif built from roughly eight highly homologous variants.

V shed 0 bases and J shed 5 bases, with 9 bases lying between them. The CDR3 sequence is 14 residues long. Germline V gives CDR1 SGHRS, CDR2 YFSETQ. TCRdb re-called the 5' RACE reads through MiXCR, storing one row per CDR3 protein. The table has approximately 540,000 distinct CDR3 sequences, about 13% seen once; the top ten hold almost 7%. This clonotype was observed at least ten times. Its antigen remains unknown. The specimen sequenced was blood, either unsorted or a sorted T cell fraction (not recorded which). The chain recombines TRBV5-1 with TRBJ1-5; D possibly corresponds to TRBD1 (5 bases). The clonotype comes from a male donor with ankylosing spondylitis. Here the CDR3 DNA reads TGCGCCAGCAGCTTGGGCGGGGCAGATCAGCCCCAGCATTTT. It translates to CASSLGGADQPQHF.